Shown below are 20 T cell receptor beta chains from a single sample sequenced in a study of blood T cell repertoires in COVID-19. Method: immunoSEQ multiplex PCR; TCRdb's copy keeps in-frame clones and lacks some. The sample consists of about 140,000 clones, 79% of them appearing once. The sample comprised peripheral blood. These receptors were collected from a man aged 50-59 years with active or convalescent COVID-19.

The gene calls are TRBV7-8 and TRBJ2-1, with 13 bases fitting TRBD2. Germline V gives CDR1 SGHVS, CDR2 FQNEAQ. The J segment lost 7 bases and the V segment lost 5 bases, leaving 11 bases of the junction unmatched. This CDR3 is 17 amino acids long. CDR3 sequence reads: CASSLSTGTSGINEQFF. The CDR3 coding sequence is TGTGCCAGCAGCCTCTCAACCGGGACTAGCGGGATTAATGAGCAGTTCTTC.

The CDR3 sequence: CASRGLAGGEQYF. DNA for the CDR3: TGTGCCAGCAGGGGACTAGCGGGAGGCGAGCAGTACTTC. The chain has TRBV7-2 and TRBJ2-7, with TRBD2 identical over 15 bases. J was trimmed by 6 bases and V by 6 bases; bases with no gene match: 0. The germline CDR1 and CDR2 sequences are SGHTA and FQGNSA. This CDR3 contains 13 residues.

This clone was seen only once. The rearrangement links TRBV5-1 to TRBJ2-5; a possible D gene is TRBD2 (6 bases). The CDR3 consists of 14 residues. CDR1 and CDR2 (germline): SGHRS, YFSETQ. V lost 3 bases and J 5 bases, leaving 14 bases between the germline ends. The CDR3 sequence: CASSWEGRSETQYF. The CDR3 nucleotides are TGCGCCAGCAGCTGGGAAGGGAGGTCGGAGACCCAGTACTTC.

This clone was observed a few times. In DNA form, the CDR3 reads TGTGCCAGCAGTTTTGGCGCGGGAGGCCCCTACGAGCAGTACTTC. It encodes CASSFGAGGPYEQYF. The chain is built from TRBV27 and TRBJ2-7, with TRBD2 matching 8 bases. The CDR3 sequence is 15 residues long. The ends lost 3 bases at V and 2 bases at J; junction bases unmatched: 6. The V gene's germline CDR1 is MNHEY and CDR2 SMNVEV (reference sequence).

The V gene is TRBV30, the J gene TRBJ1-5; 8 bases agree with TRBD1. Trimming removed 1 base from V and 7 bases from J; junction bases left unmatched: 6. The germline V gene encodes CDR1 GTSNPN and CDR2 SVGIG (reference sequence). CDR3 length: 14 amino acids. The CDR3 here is CAWSADRGGQPQHF. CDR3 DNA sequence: TGTGCCTGGAGTGCTGACAGGGGTGGACAGCCCCAGCATTTT.

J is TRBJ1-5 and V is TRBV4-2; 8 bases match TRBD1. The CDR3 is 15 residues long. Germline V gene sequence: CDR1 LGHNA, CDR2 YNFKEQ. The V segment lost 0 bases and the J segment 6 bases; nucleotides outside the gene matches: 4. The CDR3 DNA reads TGTGCCAGCAGCCAAGATCGACAGGGGTTTCAGCCCCAGCATTTT. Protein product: CASSQDRQGFQPQHF.

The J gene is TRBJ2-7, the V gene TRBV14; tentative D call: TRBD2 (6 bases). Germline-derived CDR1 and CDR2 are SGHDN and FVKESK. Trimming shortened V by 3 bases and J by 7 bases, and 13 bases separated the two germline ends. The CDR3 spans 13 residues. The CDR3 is CASSQASVGEQYF. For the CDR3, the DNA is TGTGCCAGCAGCCAGGCTAGCGTGGGGGAGCAGTACTTC.

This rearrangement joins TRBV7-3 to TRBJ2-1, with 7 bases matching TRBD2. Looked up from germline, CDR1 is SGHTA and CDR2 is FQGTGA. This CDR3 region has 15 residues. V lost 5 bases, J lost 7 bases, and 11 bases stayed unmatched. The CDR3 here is CASSPAGESRNEQFF. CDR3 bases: TGTGCCAGCAGCCCTGCGGGGGAAAGTAGGAATGAGCAGTTCTTC.

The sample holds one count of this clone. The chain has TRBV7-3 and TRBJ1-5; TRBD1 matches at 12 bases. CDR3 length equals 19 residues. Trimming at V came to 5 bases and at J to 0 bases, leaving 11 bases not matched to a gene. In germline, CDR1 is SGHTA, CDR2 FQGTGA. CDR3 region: CASSVPGQGAGYSNQPQHF. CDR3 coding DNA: TGTGCCAGCAGCGTCCCGGGACAGGGGGCGGGGTATAGCAATCAGCCCCAGCATTTT.

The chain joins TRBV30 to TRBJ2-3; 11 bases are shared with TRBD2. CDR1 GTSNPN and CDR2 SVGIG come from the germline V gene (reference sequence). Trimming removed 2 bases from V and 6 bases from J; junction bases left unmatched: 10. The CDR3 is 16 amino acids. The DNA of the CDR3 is TGTGCCTGGAGTAGGAGGCTAGCGGGAGGAGCGGATACGCAGTATTTT. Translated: CAWSRRLAGGADTQYF.

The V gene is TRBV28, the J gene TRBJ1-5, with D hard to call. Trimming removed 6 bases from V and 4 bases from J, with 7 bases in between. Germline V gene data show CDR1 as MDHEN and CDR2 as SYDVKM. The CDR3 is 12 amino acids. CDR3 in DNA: TGTGCCAGCAGCCCTCCTAATCAGCCCCAGCATTTT. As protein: CASSPPNQPQHF.

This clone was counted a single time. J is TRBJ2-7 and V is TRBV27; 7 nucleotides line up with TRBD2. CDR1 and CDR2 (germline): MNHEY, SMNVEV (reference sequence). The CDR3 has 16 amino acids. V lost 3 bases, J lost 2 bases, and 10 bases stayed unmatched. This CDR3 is CASSFVPAGSPYEQYF. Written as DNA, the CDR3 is TGTGCCAGCAGTTTTGTTCCAGCGGGATCCCCCTACGAGCAGTACTTC.

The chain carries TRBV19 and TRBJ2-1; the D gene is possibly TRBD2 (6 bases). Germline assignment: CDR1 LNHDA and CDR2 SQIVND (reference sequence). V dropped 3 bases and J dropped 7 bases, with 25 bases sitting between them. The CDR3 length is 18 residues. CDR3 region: CASSIRGLSGRDLNEQFF. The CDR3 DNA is TGTGCCAGTAGTATTAGGGGACTCTCGGGACGGGACTTGAATGAGCAGTTCTTC. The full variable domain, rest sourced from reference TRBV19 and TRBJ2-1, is DGGITQSPKYLFRKEGQNVTLSCEQNLNHDAMYWYRQDPGQGLRLIYYSQIVNDFQKGDIAEGYSVSREKKESFPLTVTSAQKNPTAFYLCASSIRGLSGRDLNEQFFGPGTRLTVL.

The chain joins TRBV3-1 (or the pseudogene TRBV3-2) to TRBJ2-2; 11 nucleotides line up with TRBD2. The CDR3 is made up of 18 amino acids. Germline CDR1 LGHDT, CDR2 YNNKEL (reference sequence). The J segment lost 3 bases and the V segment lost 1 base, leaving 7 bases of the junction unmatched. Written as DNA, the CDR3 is TGTGCCAGCAGCCAAGGGTTAGCGGGAGGGATGGACACCGGGGAGCTGTTTTTT. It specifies CASSQGLAGGMDTGELFF.

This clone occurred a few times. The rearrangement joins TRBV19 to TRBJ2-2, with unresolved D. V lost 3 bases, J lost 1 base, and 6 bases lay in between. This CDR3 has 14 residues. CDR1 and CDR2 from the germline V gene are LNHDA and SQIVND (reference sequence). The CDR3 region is CASSILGNTGELFF. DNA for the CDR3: TGTGCCAGTAGTATCCTAGGGAACACCGGGGAGCTGTTTTTT. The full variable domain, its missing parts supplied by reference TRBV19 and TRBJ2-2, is DGGITQSPKYLFRKEGQNVTLSCEQNLNHDAMYWYRQDPGQGLRLIYYSQIVNDFQKGDIAEGYSVSREKKESFPLTVTSAQKNPTAFYLCASSILGNTGELFFGEGSRLTVL.

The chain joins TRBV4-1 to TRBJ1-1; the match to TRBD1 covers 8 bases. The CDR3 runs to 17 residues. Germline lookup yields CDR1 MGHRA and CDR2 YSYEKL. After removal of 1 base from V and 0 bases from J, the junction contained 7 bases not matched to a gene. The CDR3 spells CASSQGQGARLNTEAFF. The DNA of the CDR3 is TGCGCCAGCAGCCAAGGGCAGGGGGCCCGACTGAACACTGAAGCTTTCTTT.

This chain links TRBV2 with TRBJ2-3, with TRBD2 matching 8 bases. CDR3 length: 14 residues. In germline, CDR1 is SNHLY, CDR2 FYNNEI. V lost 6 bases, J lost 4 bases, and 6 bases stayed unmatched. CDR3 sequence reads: CASSQREPPDTQYF. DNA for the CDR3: TGTGCCAGCAGCCAGCGGGAGCCCCCAGATACGCAGTATTTT.

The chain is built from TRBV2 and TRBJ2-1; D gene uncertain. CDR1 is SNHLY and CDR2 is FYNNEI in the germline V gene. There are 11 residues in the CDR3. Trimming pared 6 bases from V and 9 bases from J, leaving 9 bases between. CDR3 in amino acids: CASSTTSEQFF. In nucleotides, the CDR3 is TGTGCCAGCAGCACTACCAGTGAGCAGTTCTTC.

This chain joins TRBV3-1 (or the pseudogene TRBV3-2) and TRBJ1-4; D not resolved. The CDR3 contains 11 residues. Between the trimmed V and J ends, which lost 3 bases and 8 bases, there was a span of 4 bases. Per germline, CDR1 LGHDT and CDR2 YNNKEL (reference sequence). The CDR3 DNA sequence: TGTGCCAGCAGCCATTTAGAAAAACTGTTTTTT. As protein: CASSHLEKLFF.

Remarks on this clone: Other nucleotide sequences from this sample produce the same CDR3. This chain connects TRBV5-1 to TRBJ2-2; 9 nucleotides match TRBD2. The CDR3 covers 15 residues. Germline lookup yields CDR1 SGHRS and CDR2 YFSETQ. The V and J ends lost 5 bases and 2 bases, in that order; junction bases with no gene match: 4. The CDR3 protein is CASSLTSGNTGELFF. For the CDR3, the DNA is TGCGCCAGCAGTTTGACTAGCGGCAACACCGGGGAGCTGTTTTTT.